This T cell receptor (beta chain) was sequenced in a study of T-cell memory formation after mild COVID-19. Ten or more counts support this clonotype. V shed 2 bases and J 3 bases; nucleotides not matched to a gene: 4. This CDR3 region has 15 residues. Germline V gene lookup returns CDR1 MNHEY and CDR2 SVGAGI. TCRdb reprocessed the 5' RACE reads with MiXCR, giving one entry per CDR3 protein. The table has 140,000 to 150,000 distinct CDR3 sequences, roughly 6.2% seen once. Material: PBMCs or a T cell subset sorted from them (not recorded which). The TCR comes from an adult woman who had mild COVID-19 (a few samples of this study predate the infection). Cell type and time point are not known. The chain links TRBV6-5 to TRBJ2-5, with TRBD2 matching 9 bases. CDR3 nucleotide sequence: TGTGCCAGCAGTTACACACCTAGCGGGAAAGAGACCCAGTACTTC. Translating gives CASSYTPSGKETQYF.